Below, 7 T cell receptor beta chains from the same sample are listed, as sequenced in a study of T cells in tuberculosis. Time point given: new active TB diagnosis, blood taken before or within 7 days of starting treatment. TCRdb's table, derived via immunoSEQ multiplex PCR, lists solely in-frame clones and lacks some. This table holds about 49,000 clones, roughly 95% found once. Specimen: PBMCs, collected at tuberculosis diagnosis. These receptors were obtained from an adult with tuberculosis.

The CDR3: CASSLGGLANTEAFF. CDR3 coding DNA: TGTGCCAGCAGCTTGGGAGGGCTAGCTAACACTGAAGCTTTCTTT. The V and J genes are TRBV13 and TRBJ1-1; D is unresolved. V lost 3 bases and J 2 bases, leaving 13 bases between the germline ends. Germline lookup yields CDR1 PRHDT and CDR2 FYEKMQ (reference sequence). The CDR3 contains 15 residues.

This clone was seen once. This chain connects TRBV4-3 to TRBJ2-1, with 7 bases lining up with TRBD2. The J segment lost 2 bases and the V segment lost 1 base, leaving 8 bases of the junction unmatched. Germline assignment: CDR1 LGHNA and CDR2 YSLEER. The CDR3 covers 17 residues. The CDR3 DNA is TGCGCCAGCAGCCAAGTGGCGCGCGGGGGACCCTACAATGAGCAGTTCTTC. Its protein is CASSQVARGGPYNEQFF.

The chain joins TRBV27 to TRBJ1-2, with 8 bases lining up with TRBD1. V shed 4 bases and J 0 bases; nucleotides not matched to a gene: 4. The CDR3 sequence is 15 residues long. CDR1 and CDR2 from the germline V gene are MNHEY and SMNVEV (reference sequence). CDR3 protein: CASSSGQGANYGYTF. In nucleotides, the CDR3 is TGTGCCAGCAGTTCCGGACAGGGAGCTAACTATGGCTACACCTTC.

This clone was seen a single time. This chain joins TRBV7-8 and TRBJ2-1, with TRBD2 identical over 9 bases. This CDR3 region has 20 residues. From germline, CDR1 is SGHVS and CDR2 FQNEAQ. V lost 5 bases to trimming and J lost 1 base; unmatched junction nucleotides: 18. CDR3 in DNA: TGTGCCAGCAGCCGCGGGCGCGGGAGGGGGCAAATGGGGTCCTACAATGAGCAGTTCTTC. It yields the protein CASSRGRGRGQMGSYNEQFF.

The genes are TRBV19 and TRBJ1-1, with 7 bases lining up with TRBD1. The CDR3 has 14 residues. Germline loops: CDR1 LNHDA, CDR2 SQIVND (reference sequence). V was pared by 6 bases and J by 4 bases, with 8 bases of the junction left unmatched. Written as DNA, the CDR3 is TGTGCCAGTAGATTACAGACAGGGTCCACTGAAGCTTTCTTT. Encoded protein: CASRLQTGSTEAFF. Full variable domain (rest looked up from reference TRBV19 and TRBJ1-1): DGGITQSPKYLFRKEGQNVTLSCEQNLNHDAMYWYRQDPGQGLRLIYYSQIVNDFQKGDIAEGYSVSREKKESFPLTVTSAQKNPTAFYLCASRLQTGSTEAFFGQGTRLTVV.

The rearrangement links TRBV29-1 to TRBJ1-1, with TRBD1 identical over 8 bases. Germline V gene data show CDR1 as SQVTM and CDR2 as ANQGSEA. The CDR3 covers 14 residues. Trimming cost V 6 bases and J 5 bases; bases outside gene matches: 11. For the CDR3, the DNA is TGCAGCGTCACTGACAGGGGTTCGTATACTGAAGCTTTCTTT. The encoded protein is CSVTDRGSYTEAFF.

This clone has just a few counts. This chain uses TRBV29-1 with TRBJ2-7; TRBD1 matches at 7 bases. CDR3 length: 15 residues. J gave up 2 bases and V 1 base, and 8 bases lay outside the gene matches. CDR1 SQVTM and CDR2 ANQGSEA come from the germline V gene. The CDR3 reads CSVEVVGTVTYEQYF. CDR3 DNA: TGCAGCGTTGAAGTCGTCGGGACAGTCACCTACGAGCAGTACTTC.